The 27 T cell receptor beta chains below all came from one sample that was sequenced in a study of molecular identifiers for immune sequencing clone quantification. A single record per CDR3 protein comes from TCRdb applying MiXCR to the PCR reads. The table has approximately 680,000 distinct CDR3 sequences, 25% seen once. The sequencing input was naive CD8+ T cells from blood, with Jurkat cell RNA spiked in. The sample's subset: FACS-sorted CD8+CD4-CCR7+CD45RA+ naive T cells. The receptors shown here come from a human donor in good health. Some libraries in this study had Jurkat cell RNA spiked in.

This clonotype appeared a few times. This chain connects TRBV30 to TRBJ1-3; D uncertain. The germline V gene has CDR1 GTSNPN and CDR2 SVGIG (reference sequence). V lost 3 bases to trimming and J lost 2 bases, with 11 bases between them. The CDR3 extends over 14 amino acids. CDR3 region: CAWSSWVTGNTIYF. The CDR3 bases are TGTGCCTGGAGCAGCTGGGTAACTGGAAACACCATATATTTT.

There are a few counts of this clonotype. The rearrangement uses TRBV12-5 and TRBJ2-3; TRBD2 agrees at 10 bases. This CDR3 is built from 16 residues. V dropped 6 bases and J dropped 1; count of bases not matched to a gene: 7. Germline CDR1 is LGHNT and CDR2 is FRNRAP. In DNA, the CDR3 is TGTGCTAGTGGCCTTTCCCTAGCGGGAGGCACAGATACGCAGTATTTT. Translation gives CASGLSLAGGTDTQYF.

This sequence joins TRBV27 and TRBJ2-7; a weak D match, TRBD1 (6 bases). Trimming took off 0 bases at V and 4 bases at J, with 13 bases between the two ends. This CDR3 contains 15 residues. CDR1 is MNHEY and CDR2 is SMNVEV in the germline V gene (reference sequence). The CDR3 loop reads CASSLSIQGQYEQYF. The CDR3 nucleotides read TGTGCCAGCAGTTTATCGATACAGGGTCAGTACGAGCAGTACTTC.

This CDR3 reads CASSLGSTNYEQYF. In DNA, the CDR3 is TGTGCCAGCAGCTTAGGTTCGACAAACTACGAGCAGTACTTC. The V gene is TRBV7-8, the J gene TRBJ2-7; D unresolved. The CDR3 sequence is 14 residues long. Germline V gene lookup returns CDR1 SGHVS and CDR2 FQNEAQ. Trimming took 1 base from V and 3 from J, leaving 10 bases between them.

This clonotype has more than one count but fewer than ten. The rearrangement joins TRBV7-9 to TRBJ2-1; a possible D gene is TRBD2 (5 bases). Trimming stripped 0 bases from V and 2 bases from J, with 8 bases between. From germline, CDR1 is SEHNR and CDR2 FQNEAQ (reference sequence). This CDR3 contains 15 residues. This chain's CDR3 is CASSLASGTYNEQFF. The CDR3 region has the DNA TGTGCCAGCAGCTTAGCCAGCGGTACCTACAATGAGCAGTTCTTC.

This clonotype occurred a few times. This clone may be a read error of a much larger clone one base away. The chain joins TRBV3-1 to TRBJ2-7; D is ambiguous. This CDR3 is built from 13 residues. Trimming took off 2 bases at V and 6 bases at J, with 11 bases between the two ends. Per the germline V gene, CDR1 is LGHDT and CDR2 is YNNKEL (reference sequence). The CDR3, as DNA: TGTGCCAGCAGCCAAATACGGCAGGTCGAGCAGTACTTC. Translating it yields CASSQIRQVEQYF.

To note about this clonotype: This may come from a read error, since a much larger clone is one base off. The chain carries TRBV21-1 and TRBJ2-5; the D call TRBD1 from the table was never checked on the DNA. TRBV21-1 counts as a pseudogene. The CDR3 totals 17 residues. The CDR3 DNA reads as TGTGCCAACAGCCAAAATTTGGGACAGGTTAACCAAGAGACCCAGTACTTC. Its translation is CANSQNLGQVNQETQYF.

This clonotype was seen a handful of times. The CDR3 bases are TGTGCCAGCAGCCGGACTAGCGGGAGGCTGGATGAGCAGTTCTTC. Translated, it gives CASSRTSGRLDEQFF. V and J are TRBV7-2 and TRBJ2-1; 14 nucleotides match TRBD2. Germline CDR1 reads SGHTA; CDR2 reads FQGNSA. V lost 5 bases to trimming and J lost 8 bases; unmatched junction nucleotides: 5. CDR3 length equals 15 residues.

This clonotype was observed a few times. The V and J genes are TRBV6-2 or TRBV6-3 and TRBJ2-2, with D tentatively TRBD1 or TRBD2 (5 bases each). The V end was cut by 5 bases, the J end by 3 bases, with 22 bases between. Germline values: CDR1 MNHEY, CDR2 SVGEGT. The CDR3 totals 18 residues. CDR3 nucleotides: TGTGCCAGCAGTGAGGGACCCCTCATTGTTGGGGACACCGGGGAGCTGTTTTTT. It encodes CASSEGPLIVGDTGELFF.

In the case of this clonotype: A single base separates this from a much larger clone, so it may be a read error. The CDR3 carries no conserved terminal phenylalanine or tryptophan, so it likely arises from a read error. The chain uses TRBV30 and TRBJ1-1; possible D gene TRBD1, 5 bases. CDR3 length: 12 amino acids. The V end was cut by 5 bases, the J end by 7 bases, with 14 bases between. Germline V gene lookup returns CDR1 GTSNPN and CDR2 SVGIG (reference sequence). The CDR3 bases are TGTGCCTGGGGCGCTGACAGAATTGAAGCTTTCTCT. Its protein is CAWGADRIEAFS.

The sample holds many counts of this clonotype. The chain uses TRBV4-3 and TRBJ2-1; possibly TRBD2 for D (5 bases). The V and J ends lost 3 bases and 8 bases respectively, with 17 bases between them. The CDR3 totals 15 residues. Germline loops: CDR1 LGHNA, CDR2 YSLEER. DNA of the CDR3: TGCGCCAGCAGCCAGGAAGCGGAGCAGGAGGATGAGCAGTTCTTC. This encodes CASSQEAEQEDEQFF.

This chain connects TRBV21-1 to TRBJ2-3; whether TRBD2, the table's D call, matches the DNA was not checked. TRBV21-1 is annotated as a pseudogene. The CDR3 is made up of 14 amino acids. For the CDR3, the DNA is TGTGCCAGCGTGGCTAGCGGGGGGCCAGATACGCAGTATTTT. This sequence encodes CASVASGGPDTQYF.

This clonotype turned up a few times. The rearrangement links TRBV15 to TRBJ2-5; the D gene could be TRBD1 or TRBD2 (5 bases each). The CDR3 runs 14 residues. Germline V gives CDR1 LNHNV, CDR2 YYDKDF (reference sequence). The V end was cut by 4 bases, the J end by 2 bases, with 11 bases between. CDR3 sequence (DNA): TGTGCCACCAGCACCAGGGACCCTCAAGAGACCCAGTACTTC. Encoded protein: CATSTRDPQETQYF.

Turning to this clonotype: A much larger clone differs from this one at a single base, so this may be a read error. V and J are TRBV18 and TRBJ2-3; maybe TRBD1 (6 bases). CDR3 length: 17 residues. Germline lookup yields CDR1 KGHSH and CDR2 LQKENI. The germline V and J ends were trimmed by 6 bases and 1 base, with 20 bases remaining between them. CDR3 protein: CASSPISIPGGTDTQYF. CDR3 nucleotide sequence: TGTGCCAGCTCTCCGATCAGTATTCCAGGGGGCACAGATACGCAGTATTTT.

In its sample, this clonotype was seen a few times. V gene TRBV9 combines with J gene TRBJ2-7, with no clear D. V lost 4 bases, J lost 3 bases, and 17 bases lay in between. This CDR3 has 15 residues. The germline CDR1 and CDR2 sequences are SGDLS and YYNGEE. The CDR3 sequence is CASSPTSGLHYEQYF. The DNA of the CDR3 is TGTGCCAGCAGCCCGACCTCCGGGCTACACTACGAGCAGTACTTC.

Note on this clonotype: This could be a read error, since a much larger clone is one nucleotide away. The chain has TRBV5-6 and TRBJ2-7; 7 bases line up with TRBD2. Germline V gene data show CDR1 as SGHDT and CDR2 as YYEEEE. With 0 bases clipped from V and 5 bases from J, the junction kept 8 bases outside the gene matches. There are 15 residues in the CDR3. The CDR3 coding sequence is TGTGCCAGCAGCTTGGCCGTCGGGGGGTCCGACGAGCAGTACTTC. This translates into CASSLAVGGSDEQYF.

Comments on this clonotype: A read error may be the cause here, since a much bigger clone is one base away. The chain joins TRBV4-1 to TRBJ1-1; 10 bases match TRBD1. Germline assignment: CDR1 MGHRA and CDR2 YSYEKL. The CDR3 contains 13 residues. The trim removed 5 bases at V and 10 bases at J, leaving 7 bases unmatched. In DNA form, the CDR3 reads TGCGCCAGCAGCATAGGACAGGGGGTTGGAGCTTTCTTT. Protein sequence: CASSIGQGVGAFF.

This clonotype was counted at least ten times. This chain connects TRBV20-1 to TRBJ2-7; 13 nucleotides align to TRBD2. V was clipped by 4 bases and J by 2 bases; unmatched bases: 5. CDR1 DFQATT and CDR2 SNEGSKA come from the germline V gene (reference sequence). The CDR3 covers 15 residues. CDR3 sequence reads: CSATGTSGIAYEQYF. The CDR3 DNA follows: TGCAGTGCTACAGGGACTAGCGGGATAGCCTACGAGCAGTACTTC.

Concerning this clonotype: It may be a read error: a sequence one base away is much more abundant. The CDR3, as DNA: TGCGCCAGCAGCGAAGATCTGAGCTCTGGAAACACCATATATTTT. Its translation is CASSEDLSSGNTIYF. V is TRBV4-3 and J is TRBJ1-3; D is undetermined. The germline CDR1 and CDR2 sequences are LGHNA and YSLEER. The CDR3 consists of 15 residues.

For this clonotype: A much larger clone sits a single nucleotide away, making a read error possible. The chain has TRBV7-9 and TRBJ2-7; D not resolved. Germline V CDR1 and CDR2: SEHNR, FQNEAQ (reference sequence). The ends were cut back, 0 bases at V and 4 bases at J, with 7 bases in the middle. This CDR3 has 13 residues. CDR3 sequence reads: CASSLAQVYEQYF. CDR3 DNA: TGTGCCAGCAGCTTAGCGCAGGTTTACGAGCAGTACTTC.

The chain joins TRBV27 to TRBJ2-7; a weak D match, TRBD1 (5 bases). V lost 5 bases, J lost 0 bases, and 11 bases lay in between. The CDR3 consists of 14 residues. CDR1 and CDR2 (germline): MNHEY, SMNVEV (reference sequence). For the CDR3, the DNA is TGTGCCAGCAGTGAATCAGGGCACTCCTACGAGCAGTACTTC. It encodes CASSESGHSYEQYF.

This clonotype was seen repeatedly, ten times or more. The CDR3 region is CAWSVSGLGRTNYGYTF. The CDR3, as DNA: TGTGCCTGGAGTGTTTCGGGTCTAGGCAGAACTAACTATGGCTACACCTTC. The J gene is TRBJ1-2, the V gene TRBV30, with D unresolved. The CDR3 is made up of 17 amino acids. Trimming took off 0 bases at V and 0 bases at J, with 17 bases between the two ends. Germline V CDR1 and CDR2: GTSNPN, SVGIG (reference sequence).

This chain connects TRBV9 to TRBJ2-3; TRBD1 or TRBD2 may be the D gene (5 bases each). The CDR3 runs to 13 residues. Germline V gives CDR1 SGDLS, CDR2 YYNGEE. V was shortened by 0 bases and J by 4 bases, with 6 bases between the two germline ends. The CDR3 sequence: CASSVAGPDTQYF. CDR3 DNA: TGTGCCAGCAGCGTAGCGGGACCAGATACGCAGTATTTT. Together with reference TRBV9 and TRBJ2-3, the CDR3 gives the full variable domain: DSGVTQTPKHLITATGQRVTLRCSPRSGDLSVYWYQQSLDQGLQFLIQYYNGEERAKGNILERFSAQQFPDLHSELNLSSLELGDSALYFCASSVAGPDTQYFGPGTRLTVL.

This clonotype appeared once. This may stem from a read error, because a much larger clone lies one nucleotide away. The chain employs TRBV7-9 and TRBJ2-4, with 9 nucleotides matching TRBD2. The DNA end is a closer match to TRBJ2-1, so the J assignment may be wrong. CDR3 length equals 16 residues. CDR1 and CDR2 from the germline V gene are SEHNR and FQNEAQ (reference sequence). The DNA of the CDR3 is TGTGCCAGCAGCCCGCGGGAGGGAATAGCCAAAAACATTCAGTTCTTC. It yields the protein CASSPREGIAKNIQFF.

V usage is TRBV28 and J usage is TRBJ2-5; D may be TRBD2 (5 bases). The length of the CDR3 is 15 residues. CDR1 is MDHEN, CDR2 SYDVKM, per germline. V dropped 4 bases and J dropped 1 base, with 13 bases sitting between them. CDR3 loop: CASSSGLRAQETQYF. The DNA of the CDR3 is TGTGCCAGCAGTTCGGGCCTGAGGGCCCAAGAGACCCAGTACTTC.

This clonotype was observed many times. The chain links TRBV29-1 to TRBJ2-3; possible D gene TRBD2, 5 bases. The CDR3 extends over 14 amino acids. Germline CDR1 reads SQVTM; CDR2 reads ANQGSEA. With 3 bases removed from V and 2 bases from J, the gap between germline ends came to 12 bases. CDR3 residues: CSVDPDGLTDTQYF. The CDR3 coding sequence is TGCAGCGTTGATCCGGACGGACTCACAGATACGCAGTATTTT.

This clonotype was picked up a small number of times. The genes are TRBV2 and TRBJ2-7; 10 bases match TRBD2. Germline V gene lookup returns CDR1 SNHLY and CDR2 FYNNEI. V was pared by 7 bases and J by 3 bases, with 12 bases of the junction left unmatched. The CDR3 has 16 residues. The CDR3 here is CASKPSSGGLHYEQYF. The CDR3 nucleotides read TGTGCCAGCAAGCCGTCTAGCGGGGGCCTTCACTACGAGCAGTACTTC.